The 16 T cell receptor beta chains in this list originate from one sample, sequenced in a study of HIV-infected children after antiretroviral therapy interruption. The treatment was: PENTA 11 planned treatment interruption arm or continuous ART arm. The TCR library was built from RNA with a 3' RACE protocol and unique molecular identifiers. MiXCR, run by TCRdb on the 3' RACE reads, gives a single entry per CDR3 protein. The table has tens of thousands of distinct CDR3 sequences, 6.5% seen once. The specimen comprised CD45RA+ CD4+ T cells from PBMCs, pooled from several time points, sampled from a donor given antiretroviral therapy, either interrupted or continuous. Subset specified: naive CD4+ CD45RA+ CD45RO- T cells. All receptors derive from a pool of human donors with HIV.

This clonotype was detected many times. The V gene is TRBV10-2, the J gene TRBJ2-5; no clear D gene. Germline CDR1 WSHSY, CDR2 SAAADI. CDR3 length: 13 amino acids. V was trimmed by 8 bases and J by 0 bases, leaving 10 bases between them. The CDR3 protein is CASLRDNQETQYF. The CDR3, as DNA: TGCGCCAGCCTTCGAGACAACCAAGAGACCCAGTACTTC.

This clonotype was counted at least ten times. The rearrangement links TRBV21-1 to TRBJ2-7; the table gives TRBD1 as D, unverified against the DNA. TRBV21-1 is designated a pseudogene. The length of the CDR3 is 14 residues. CDR3 in amino acids: CASSKRGQDHEQYF. CDR3 sequence (DNA): TGTGCCAGCAGCAAACGGGGACAGGACCACGAGCAGTACTTC.

Many counts were recorded for this clonotype. This sequence joins TRBV6-5 and TRBJ1-6; D remains unclear. CDR3 length equals 15 residues. The germline V and J ends were trimmed by 7 bases and 7 bases, with 17 bases remaining between them. Germline CDR1 MNHEY, CDR2 SVGAGI. CDR3 nucleotides: TGTGCCAGCAATCCCCTCGGACGGGGAAATTCACCCCTCCACTTT. This codes for CASNPLGRGNSPLHF.

This clonotype was seen repeatedly, ten times or more. The CDR3 bases are TGCAGTGCTAGATTAGGGAACACTGAAGCTTTCTTT. Amino acid sequence: CSARLGNTEAFF. The V and J genes are TRBV20-1 and TRBJ1-1; D not resolved. Trimming pared 2 bases from V and 1 base from J, leaving 5 bases between. The CDR3 is 12 amino acids. Germline V lookup: CDR1 DFQATT, CDR2 SNEGSKA (reference sequence).

This clonotype was seen only a few times. The chain joins TRBV6-1 to TRBJ2-2; possibly TRBD1 for D (5 bases). Trimming stripped 8 bases from V and 2 bases from J, with 9 bases between. CDR1 is MNHNS and CDR2 is SASEGT in the germline V gene. This CDR3 comprises 13 residues. The CDR3 here is CASRQTNTGELFF. CDR3 bases: TGTGCCAGCCGACAGACAAACACCGGGGAGCTGTTTTTT.

This clonotype qualifies as medium-sized (0.01 to 0.1%). An end of the junction does not agree with germline; a read error may underlie this. The rearrangement joins TRBV10-3 to TRBJ2-7, with 7 bases identical to TRBD1. Germline CDR1 ENHRY, CDR2 SYGVKD. This CDR3 has 16 amino acids. CDR3 nucleotide sequence: TGTGCCAGCAGTGATGCAGGGACAGCGAGCTCCTATGAACAGTACTTC. Translated: CASSDAGTASSYEQYF.

This clonotype was observed at least ten times. The chain combines TRBV20-1 with TRBJ1-1; D might be TRBD1 (5 bases). From germline, CDR1 is DFQATT and CDR2 SNEGSKA (reference sequence). The CDR3 runs to 13 residues. Trimming removed 0 bases from V and 5 bases from J, with 10 bases in between. The CDR3 bases are TGCAGTGCTAGAGATGGGGGGAGGACTGAAGCTTTCTTT. Translated: CSARDGGRTEAFF.

Ten or more counts support this clonotype. The rearrangement uses TRBV28 and TRBJ1-2, with D uncertain. This CDR3 is 13 amino acids long. Germline V lookup: CDR1 MDHEN, CDR2 SYDVKM. Trimming pared 3 bases from V and 1 base from J, leaving 6 bases between. CDR3 protein: CASSLEGNYGYTF. In nucleotides, the CDR3 is TGTGCCAGCAGTTTGGAGGGTAACTATGGCTACACCTTC.

At least ten counts were recorded for this clonotype. The J gene is TRBJ2-3, the V gene TRBV10-3; a weak D match, TRBD2 (5 bases). Deletions cut 4 bases from V and 0 bases from J, with 8 bases between. This CDR3 region has 14 residues. CDR1 and CDR2 (germline): ENHRY, SYGVKD. The CDR3 DNA is TGTGCCATCAGTGTGACGGGAAGCACAGATACGCAGTATTTT. This codes for CAISVTGSTDTQYF.

This clonotype was picked up many times. This chain links TRBV6-6 with TRBJ2-2; possible D gene TRBD1, 6 bases. The V gene lost 2 bases and the J gene lost 1 base, with 8 bases spanning the gap. Germline CDR1 reads MNHNY; CDR2 reads SVGAGI (reference sequence). The CDR3 loop spans 15 amino acids. CDR3 DNA sequence: TGTGCCAGCAGTTACGTACAGGGGAACACCGGGGAGCTGTTTTTT. Translating gives CASSYVQGNTGELFF.

There are many counts of this clonotype. This chain uses TRBV7-2 with TRBJ2-4, with 9 bases identical to TRBD1. The J segment lost 7 bases and the V segment lost 0 bases, leaving 4 bases of the junction unmatched. Germline assignment: CDR1 SGHTA and CDR2 FQGNSA. The CDR3 has 15 amino acids. The CDR3 DNA is TGTGCCAGCAGCTTAGCGACAGGACAGGGGAACATTCAGTACTTC. The encoded protein is CASSLATGQGNIQYF.

The chain carries TRBV24-1 and TRBJ2-1; TRBD2 agrees at 13 bases. The CDR3 contains 16 residues. The V segment lost 3 bases and the J segment 2 bases; nucleotides outside the gene matches: 0. Looked up from germline, CDR1 is KGHDR and CDR2 is SFDVKD. Here the CDR3 reads CATSDGLAGAYNEQFF. The CDR3 DNA sequence: TGTGCCACCAGTGATGGACTAGCGGGGGCCTACAATGAGCAGTTCTTC.

This clonotype was counted ten times or more. Without the conserved terminal phenylalanine or tryptophan, this CDR3 likely stems from a read error. The DNA is left out, because the CDR3 cannot be placed on it with certainty; the CDR3 is given as TCRdb lists it. V is TRBV20-1 and J is TRBJ1-1. 8 amino acids form the CDR3, both terminal residues included. Germline V gene data show CDR1 as DFQATT and CDR2 as SNEGSKA (reference sequence). The CDR3 loop reads CSASRGRV.

The rearrangement uses TRBV23-1 and TRBJ2-5; D perhaps matches TRBD2 (7 bases). TRBV23-1 belongs to the ORF category, with a function that is uncertain. The CDR3 totals 13 residues. V was clipped by 11 bases and J by 5 bases, with 18 bases between them. CDR3 nucleotides: TGCGCCCGCGTCCGGGGGGCAAGGGAGACCCAGTACTTC. Translated, it gives CARVRGARETQYF.

This clonotype was counted many times. This chain links TRBV11-2 with TRBJ2-7; 7 bases are a match to TRBD2. CDR3 length: 15 amino acids. After removal of 5 bases from V and 3 bases from J, the junction contained 10 bases not matched to a gene. Per germline, CDR1 SGHAT and CDR2 FQNNGV. CDR3 bases: TGTGCCAGCAGCCCAAGAGGACTAGAACTCTACGAGCAGTACTTC. Residues: CASSPRGLELYEQYF. The whole variable domain, filled in from reference TRBV11-2 and TRBJ2-7, reads EAGVAQSPRYKIIEKRQSVAFWCNPISGHATLYWYQQILGQGPKLLIQFQNNGVVDDSQLPKDRFSAERLKGVDSTLKIQPAKLEDSAVYLCASSPRGLELYEQYFGPGTRLTVT.

A remark on this clonotype: One end of the junction varies from germline; a read error may be responsible. CDR3 sequence (DNA): TGTGCCAGCGGTGAGAGGGCAGACACCCAGTACTTT. Its translation is CASGERADTQYF. This chain joins TRBV10-3 and TRBJ2-5; possible D gene TRBD2, 5 bases. Per the germline V gene, CDR1 is ENHRY and CDR2 is SYGVKD. The CDR3 totals 12 residues.